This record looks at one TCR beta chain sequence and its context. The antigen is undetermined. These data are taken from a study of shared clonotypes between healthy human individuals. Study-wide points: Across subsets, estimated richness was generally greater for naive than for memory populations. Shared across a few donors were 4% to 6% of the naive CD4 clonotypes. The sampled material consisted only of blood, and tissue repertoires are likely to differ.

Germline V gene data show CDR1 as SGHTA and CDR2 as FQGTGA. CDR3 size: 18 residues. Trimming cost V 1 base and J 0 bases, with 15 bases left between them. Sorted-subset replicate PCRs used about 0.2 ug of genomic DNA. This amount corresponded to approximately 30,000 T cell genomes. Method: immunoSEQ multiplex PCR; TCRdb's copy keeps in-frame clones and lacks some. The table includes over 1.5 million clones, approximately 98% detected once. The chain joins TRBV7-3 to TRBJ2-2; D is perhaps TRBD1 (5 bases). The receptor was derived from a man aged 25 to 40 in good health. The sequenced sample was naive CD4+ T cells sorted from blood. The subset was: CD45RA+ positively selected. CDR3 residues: CASSLRESDRANTGELFF. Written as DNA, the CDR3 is TGTGCCAGCAGCTTAAGGGAATCAGACAGAGCGAACACCGGGGAGCTGTTTTTT.